Listed below are T cell receptor beta chains from one sample, sequenced in a study of cytomegalovirus exposure and HLA in healthy donors. Generated by immunoSEQ multiplex PCR, the TCRdb table keeps only in-frame clones and is missing some. The table includes 90,000 to 150,000 clones, around 89% detected once. The specimen was PBMCs. Source of these receptors: a woman aged 18-30 years in good health and CMV-seropositive. Both conserved end residues are part of each CDR3. The order of the fields is J gene, V gene, D gene, clone size, CDR3 protein, CDR3 DNA. D genes are given only for firm matches. The size field is filled for only some rows; it gives once, few, many or a size class.

>TRBJ2-7|TRBV11-2|.|.
CASSHTRRPYEQYF
TGTGCCAGCAGCCACACCAGGCGACCCTACGAGCAGTACTTC
>TRBJ2-1|TRBV7-9|TRBD1|.
CASSDGTGIYNEQFF
TGTGCCAGCAGCGACGGGACAGGGATATACAATGAGCAGTTCTTC
>TRBJ2-3|TRBV14|TRBD2|.
CASSRAGGNTQYF
TGTGCCAGCAGCCGAGCGGGGGGGAATACGCAGTATTTT
>TRBJ1-1|TRBV19|TRBD1|.
CASQQGAAETEAFF
TGTGCCAGTCAGCAGGGGGCGGCAGAGACTGAAGCTTTCTTT
>TRBJ2-6|TRBV7-2|.|.
CASSLTGSSGANVLTF
TGTGCCAGCAGCTTAACAGGTAGCTCTGGGGCCAACGTCCTGACTTTC
>TRBJ2-1|TRBV4-2|TRBD2|.
CASSHNGLAGNEQFF
TGTGCCAGCAGCCATAATGGACTAGCGGGAAATGAGCAGTTCTTC
>TRBJ1-5|TRBV6-1|.|.
CASSEEQTYSNQPQHF
TGTGCCAGCAGTGAAGAACAGACATATAGCAATCAGCCCCAGCATTTT
>TRBJ1-1|TRBV29-1|.|.
CSATTRPGNTEAFF
TGCAGCGCTACAACTAGACCGGGGAACACTGAAGCTTTCTTT
>TRBJ1-6|TRBV5-4|TRBD1|.
CASSWEQGSPLHF
TGTGCCAGCAGCTGGGAACAGGGGTCACCCCTCCACTTT
>TRBJ2-7|TRBV19|TRBD1|.
CASSWTGNYEQYF
TGTGCCAGTTCCTGGACAGGAAACTACGAGCAGTACTTC
>TRBJ2-1|TRBV4-1|TRBD2|.
CASSHPMWASGANGDEQFF
TGCGCCAGCAGCCATCCAATGTGGGCTAGCGGGGCCAACGGAGATGAGCAGTTCTTC
>TRBJ1-4|TRBV19|.|.
CASSRMGQGGEKLFF
TGTGCCAGTAGTCGGATGGGGCAGGGTGGCGAAAAACTGTTTTTT
>TRBJ1-1|TRBV30|TRBD1|.
CAWGPGQGRMNTEAFF
TGTGCCTGGGGTCCCGGACAGGGCCGGATGAACACTGAAGCTTTCTTT
>TRBJ1-5|TRBV6-1|.|.
CASSGVLPGFSNQPQHF
TGTGCCAGCAGTGGGGTGCTTCCGGGATTTAGCAATCAGCCCCAGCATTTT
>TRBJ1-2|TRBV25-1|.|.
CASSSLLGDSGYTF
TGTGCCAGCAGTTCACTTCTGGGTGACTCTGGCTACACCTTC
>TRBJ2-5|TRBV4-1|.|.
CASSRILAAPQETQYF
TGCGCCAGCAGCCGCATTCTAGCAGCGCCCCAAGAGACCCAGTACTTC
>TRBJ2-2|TRBV2|.|.
CASPRSSSNTGELFF
TGTGCCAGCCCCCGGTCGAGTTCTAACACCGGGGAGCTGTTTTTT
>TRBJ1-2|TRBV19|.|.
CASSTHSNYGYTF
TGTGCCAGTAGTACCCATAGTAACTATGGCTACACCTTC
>TRBJ2-7|TRBV5-6|.|.
CASSQAGTGLLYEQYF
TGTGCCAGCAGCCAAGCGGGGACAGGTCTACTCTACGAGCAGTACTTC
>TRBJ1-1|TRBV7-9|.|once
CASSLAVRVDTEAFF
TGTGCCAGCAGCTTAGCGGTCAGGGTCGACACTGAAGCTTTCTTT
>TRBJ2-7|TRBV5-1|.|.
CASSPGVGVLEQYF
TGCGCCAGCAGCCCAGGGGTGGGGGTTCTTGAGCAGTACTTC
>TRBJ1-3|TRBV30|.|.
CAAGGGWTGGNTIYF
TGTGCCGCCGGGGGGGGCTGGACGGGTGGAAACACCATATATTTT
>TRBJ1-4|TRBV23-1|.|few
CASSQGHTEKLFF
TGCGCCAGCAGTCAAGGGCACACAGAAAAACTGTTTTTT
>TRBJ1-6|TRBV19|.|.
CASKERGLNSPLHF
TGTGCCAGTAAGGAGCGAGGGCTTAATTCACCCCTCCACTTT
>TRBJ1-5|TRBV10-3|TRBD1|.
CATTQGARQPQHF
TGTGCCACCACCCAGGGGGCAAGGCAGCCCCAGCATTTT
>TRBJ1-1|TRBV20-1|.|few
CSASWYSEAFF
TGCAGTGCTAGTTGGTATAGTGAAGCTTTCTTT
>TRBJ1-2|TRBV6-5|.|.
CASSYFATAYGYTF
TGTGCCAGCAGTTACTTTGCAACTGCCTATGGCTACACCTTC
>TRBJ2-1|TRBV11-3|TRBD2|.
CASSLLAGNFAIF
TGTGCCAGCAGCTTACTAGCGGGAAACTTCGCTATCTTC
>TRBJ2-7|TRBV7-9|.|.
CASSLAVTYEQYF
TGTGCCAGCAGCTTGGCAGTGACCTACGAGCAGTACTTC